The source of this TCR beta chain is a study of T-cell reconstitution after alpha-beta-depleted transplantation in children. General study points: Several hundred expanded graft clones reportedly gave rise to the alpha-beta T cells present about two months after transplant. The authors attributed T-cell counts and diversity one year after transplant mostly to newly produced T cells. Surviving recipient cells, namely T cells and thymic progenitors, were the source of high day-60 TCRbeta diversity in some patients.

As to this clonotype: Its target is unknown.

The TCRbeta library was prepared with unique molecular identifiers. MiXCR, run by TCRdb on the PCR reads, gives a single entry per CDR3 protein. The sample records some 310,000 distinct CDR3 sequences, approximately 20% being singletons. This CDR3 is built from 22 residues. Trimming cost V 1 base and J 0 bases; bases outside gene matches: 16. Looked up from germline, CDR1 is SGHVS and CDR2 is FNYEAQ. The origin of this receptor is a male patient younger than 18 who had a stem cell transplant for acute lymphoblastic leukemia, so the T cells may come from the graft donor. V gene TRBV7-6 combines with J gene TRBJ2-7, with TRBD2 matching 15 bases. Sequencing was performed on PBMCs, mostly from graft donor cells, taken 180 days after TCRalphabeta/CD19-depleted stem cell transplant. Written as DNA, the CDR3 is TGTGCCAGCAGCTTAGGGCCTCAAGGACTAGCGGGAGGGCCTCCCAACTCCTACGAGCAGTACTTC. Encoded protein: CASSLGPQGLAGGPPNSYEQYF.